The following is a T cell receptor (beta chain) sequence with its context. Its specificity is unknown. This specimen belongs to a study of cytomegalovirus exposure and HLA in healthy donors. For the study at large: According to later analysis, the same platform produced the approximately 120 validation and approximately 700 first-cohort repertoires. Study-wide findings and caveats: TCR clusters originating in the first cohort tended to co-occur in the 110 or so validation repertoires, according to a later analysis. Rarity held for most TCR sequences, but there were some public TCRs that occurred in many donors.

This table comes from immunoSEQ multiplex PCR, and its TCRdb copy is limited to in-frame clones, with some not included. This table holds hundreds of thousands of clones, roughly 83% found once. CDR1 is LGHNA, CDR2 YSLEER, per germline. This CDR3 contains 16 residues. V lost 0 bases, J lost 4 bases, and 12 bases lay in between. The J gene is TRBJ2-2, the V gene TRBV4-3; D may correspond to TRBD1 or TRBD2 (6 bases each). The sequenced material came from PBMCs. The receptor comes from a woman in her twenties or thirties in good health and CMV-seropositive. The CDR3 DNA follows: TGCGCCAGCAGCCAAGAGACGGGGGCGGGCACCGGGGAGCTGTTTTTT. Translation: CASSQETGAGTGELFF.